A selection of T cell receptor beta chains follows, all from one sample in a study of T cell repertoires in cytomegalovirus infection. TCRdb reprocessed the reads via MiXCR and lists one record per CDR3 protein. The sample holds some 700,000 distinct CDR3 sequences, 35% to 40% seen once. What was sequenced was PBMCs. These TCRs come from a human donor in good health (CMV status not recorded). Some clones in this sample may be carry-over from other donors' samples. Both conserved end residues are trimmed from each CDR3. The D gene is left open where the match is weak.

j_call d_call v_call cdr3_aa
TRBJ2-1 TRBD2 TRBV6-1 ATKLAETYNEQF
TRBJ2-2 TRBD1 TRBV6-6 ASIQGAITGELF
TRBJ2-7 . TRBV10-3 AISDKPGEQY
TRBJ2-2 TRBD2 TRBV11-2 ASSPYYSGRNTGELF
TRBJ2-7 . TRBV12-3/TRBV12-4 ASSFQQGMGEQY
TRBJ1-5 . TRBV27 ASSSLDQPQH
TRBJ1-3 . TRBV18 ASSPLSGEGAGNTIY
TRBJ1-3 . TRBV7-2 ASSLDVLGGGNTIY
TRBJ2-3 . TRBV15 ATSRDLGAVGTDTQY
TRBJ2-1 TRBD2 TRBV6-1 ASRPRASGATYNEQF
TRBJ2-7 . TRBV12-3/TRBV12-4 ASSSHRYEQY
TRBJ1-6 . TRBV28 ASDGRLSPLH
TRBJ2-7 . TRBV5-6 ASSLDAGIRGYEQY
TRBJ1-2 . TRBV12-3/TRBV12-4 ATPGTGGYT
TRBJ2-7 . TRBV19 ASSILDRYEQY
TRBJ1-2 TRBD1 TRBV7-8 ASSLGAGQLANYGYT
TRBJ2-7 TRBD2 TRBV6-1 ASSYTLAGGFYEQY
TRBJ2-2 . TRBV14 ASSQERSGTRNTGELF
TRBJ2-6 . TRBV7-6 ASSLQDSGANVLT
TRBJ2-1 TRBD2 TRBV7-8 ASSLELAVGDNEQF
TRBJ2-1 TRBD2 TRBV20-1 SARASGKAYNEQF
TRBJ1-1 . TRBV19 ASSIGAGRYTEAF
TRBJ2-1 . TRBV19 ASRDQQGRKQF
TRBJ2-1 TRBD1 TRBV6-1 ASNPRDSQYNEQF
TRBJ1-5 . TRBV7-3 ASSLGAKEIGNQPQH
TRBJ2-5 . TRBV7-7 ASSPTVGVLKETQY
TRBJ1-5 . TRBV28 ASSVTPRGPPQH
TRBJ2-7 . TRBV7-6 SSSPGHLYEQY
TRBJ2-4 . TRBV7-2 ASSPRDLLAKNIQY
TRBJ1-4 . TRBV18 ASSPTALREKLF
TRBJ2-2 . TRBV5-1 ASSLVNGVTGELF
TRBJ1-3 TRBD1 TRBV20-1 SARGQGANTIY
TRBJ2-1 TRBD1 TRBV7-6 ASSRGTDYNEQF
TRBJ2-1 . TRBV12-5 ASGLGHEQF
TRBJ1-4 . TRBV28 ASRVGTNEKLF
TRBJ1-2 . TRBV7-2 ARSPDSQYGYT
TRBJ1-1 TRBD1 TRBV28 ASLTGGIMNTEAF
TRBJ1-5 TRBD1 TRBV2 ASSYLGTAIEPQH
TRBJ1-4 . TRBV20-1 SASRETPATNEKLF
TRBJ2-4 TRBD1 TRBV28 ASLPGQGPLAKNIQY
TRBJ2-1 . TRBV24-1 ATSDPDYQSYNEQF
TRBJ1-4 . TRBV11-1 ASSFGGVVGEKLF
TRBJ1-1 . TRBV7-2 ASNFDRGAGTEAF
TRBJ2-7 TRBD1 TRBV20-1 SALEGAGLGDEQY
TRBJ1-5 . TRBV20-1 SARIDSNQTQH
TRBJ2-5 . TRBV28 ASSVQTDGQETQY